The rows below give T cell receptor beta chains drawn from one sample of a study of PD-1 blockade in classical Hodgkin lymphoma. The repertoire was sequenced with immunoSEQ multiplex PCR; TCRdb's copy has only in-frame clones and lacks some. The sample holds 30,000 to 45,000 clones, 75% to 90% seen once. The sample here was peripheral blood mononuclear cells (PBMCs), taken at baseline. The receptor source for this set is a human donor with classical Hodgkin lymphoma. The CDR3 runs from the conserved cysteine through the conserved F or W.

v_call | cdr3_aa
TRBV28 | CASRNNKSYGYTF
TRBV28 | CSPCRGGADTQYF
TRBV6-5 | CASSYLGVLNTGELFF
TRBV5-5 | CASSLAGSYNEQFF
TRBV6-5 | CASSYGTANTEAFF
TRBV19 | CASSIVPNYGYTF
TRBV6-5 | CASRTSGGSYEQYF
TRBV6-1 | CASSEILGNTEAFF
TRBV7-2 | CASSRTSGPYNEQFF
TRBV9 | CASSPSTGGSGGYTF
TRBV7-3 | CASSLSGRHTGELFF
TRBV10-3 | CAISEAEDTQYF
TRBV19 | CATTAFGQLNTEAFF
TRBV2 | CASSEDGNLQETQYF
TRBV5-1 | CASSLGENYGYTF
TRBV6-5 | CASSYSSLAPRQFF
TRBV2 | CASLTRLPGTGELFF
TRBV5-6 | CASSLAATGSNYGYTF
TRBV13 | CASSLEARLRSYEQYF
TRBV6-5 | CASRQANSPLHF
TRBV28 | CASSIAGGPDTQYF
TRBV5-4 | CASSPGGSYNSPLHF
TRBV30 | CACTRDDRNYGYTF
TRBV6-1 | CAGQGRGNEKLFF
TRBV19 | CASSIVHFSGTNNEQFF
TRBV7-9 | CASSEVQWEAETQYF
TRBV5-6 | CASSFSGALTFYEQYF
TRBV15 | CATSRDRGGQETQYF
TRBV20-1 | CSAHIRDTQYF
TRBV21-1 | CASSPPDREISYEQYF
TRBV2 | CASSPGTSFNEQFF
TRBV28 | CASSPSPKEDPERETQYF
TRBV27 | CASSSRGSDQFF